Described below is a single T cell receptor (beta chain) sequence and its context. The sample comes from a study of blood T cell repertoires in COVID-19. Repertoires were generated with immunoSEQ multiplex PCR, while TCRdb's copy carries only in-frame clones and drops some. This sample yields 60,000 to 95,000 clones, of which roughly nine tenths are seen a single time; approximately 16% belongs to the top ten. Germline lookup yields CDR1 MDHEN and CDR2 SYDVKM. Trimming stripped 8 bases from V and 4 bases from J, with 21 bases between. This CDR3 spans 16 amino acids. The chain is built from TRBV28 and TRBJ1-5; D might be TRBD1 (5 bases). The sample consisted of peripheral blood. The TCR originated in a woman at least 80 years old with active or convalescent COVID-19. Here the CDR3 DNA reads TGTGCCAGCCGATCAAGGGCAGGGTCCTTAAATCAGCCCCAGCATTTT. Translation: CASRSRAGSLNQPQHF.